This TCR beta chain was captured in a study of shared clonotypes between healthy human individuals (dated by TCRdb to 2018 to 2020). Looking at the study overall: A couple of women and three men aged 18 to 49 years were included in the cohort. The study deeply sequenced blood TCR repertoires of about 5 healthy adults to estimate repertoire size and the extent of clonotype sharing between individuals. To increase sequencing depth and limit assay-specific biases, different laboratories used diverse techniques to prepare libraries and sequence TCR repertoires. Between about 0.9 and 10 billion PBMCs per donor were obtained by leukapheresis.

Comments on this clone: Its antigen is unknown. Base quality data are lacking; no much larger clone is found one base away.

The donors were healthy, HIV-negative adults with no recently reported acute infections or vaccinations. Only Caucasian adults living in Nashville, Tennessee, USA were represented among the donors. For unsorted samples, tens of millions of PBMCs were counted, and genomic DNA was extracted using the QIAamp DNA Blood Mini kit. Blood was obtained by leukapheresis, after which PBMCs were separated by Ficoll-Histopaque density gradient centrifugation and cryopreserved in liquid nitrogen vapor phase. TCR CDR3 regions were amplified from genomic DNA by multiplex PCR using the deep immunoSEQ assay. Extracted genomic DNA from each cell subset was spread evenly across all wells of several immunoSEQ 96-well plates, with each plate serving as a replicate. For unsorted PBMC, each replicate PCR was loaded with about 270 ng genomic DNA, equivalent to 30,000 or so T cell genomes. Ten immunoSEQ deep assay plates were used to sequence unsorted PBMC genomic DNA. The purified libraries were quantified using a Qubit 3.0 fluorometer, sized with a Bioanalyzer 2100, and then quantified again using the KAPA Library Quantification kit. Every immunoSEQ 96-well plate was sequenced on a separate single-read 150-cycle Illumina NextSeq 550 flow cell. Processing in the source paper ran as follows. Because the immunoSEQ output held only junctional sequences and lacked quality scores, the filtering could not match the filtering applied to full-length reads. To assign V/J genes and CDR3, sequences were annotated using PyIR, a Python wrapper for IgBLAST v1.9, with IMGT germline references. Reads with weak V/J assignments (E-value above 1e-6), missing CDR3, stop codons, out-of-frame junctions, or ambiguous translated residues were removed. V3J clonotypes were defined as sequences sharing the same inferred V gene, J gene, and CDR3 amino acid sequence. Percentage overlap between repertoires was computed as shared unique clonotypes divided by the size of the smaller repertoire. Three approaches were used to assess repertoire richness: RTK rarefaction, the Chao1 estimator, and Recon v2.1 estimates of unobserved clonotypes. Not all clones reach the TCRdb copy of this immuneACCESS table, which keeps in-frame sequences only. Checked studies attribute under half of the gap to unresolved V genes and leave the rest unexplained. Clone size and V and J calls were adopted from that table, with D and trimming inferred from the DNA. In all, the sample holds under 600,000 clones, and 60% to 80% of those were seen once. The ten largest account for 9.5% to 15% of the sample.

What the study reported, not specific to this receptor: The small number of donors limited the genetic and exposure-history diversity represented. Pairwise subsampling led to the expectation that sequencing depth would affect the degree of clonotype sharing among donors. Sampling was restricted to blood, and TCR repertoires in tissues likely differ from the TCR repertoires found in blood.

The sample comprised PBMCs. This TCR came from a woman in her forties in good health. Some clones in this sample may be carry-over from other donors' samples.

CDR3 reads: CASSPRKPQGPYSYNEQFF. The DNA is TGTGCCAGCAGCCCCCGAAAACCACAGGGGCCCTACTCCTACAATGAGCAGTTCTTC. The chain is made from TRBV7-8 and TRBJ2-1; 7 central nucleotides agree with TRBD1. From V the trimming removes 5 bases and from J it removes 0 bases, while the gene matches leave 16 bases of the junction unaccounted for. Based on the germline V gene, the CDR1 and CDR2 sequences are SGHVS and FQNEAQ. CDR3 length: 19 amino acids, cysteine to phenylalanine. Here the CDR3 DNA is all that survives: 57 bases in frame from base 1.